This T cell receptor (beta chain) was sequenced in a study of T cell repertoires in cytomegalovirus infection. For the study at large: An indication of both CMV infection and matching HLA type came from public TCR beta signatures.

TCRdb reanalysed the reads using MiXCR and keeps one entry per CDR3 protein. The sample yields 750,000 to 900,000 distinct CDR3 sequences, approximately 32% seen once. CDR3 length equals 14 residues. V lost 5 bases and J 4 bases, leaving 14 bases between the germline ends. Germline V gene sequence: CDR1 MNHNS, CDR2 SASEGT. General study results and limits: The ex vivo response was dominated by HLA-C-restricted CMV-specific TCR beta clonotypes.

This clonotype was detected only a few times. Its antigen remains unknown. The sequences come from cultured CD8+ T cells from PBMCs, collected from culture after CMV antigen stimulation. The rearrangement joins TRBV6-1 to TRBJ1-2; D is undetermined. The sequence came from a human donor in good health (CMV status not recorded). Some clones in this sample may be carry-over from other donors' samples. CDR3 residues: CASSYTTALYGYTF. CDR3 sequence (DNA): TGTGCCAGCAGTTACACTACAGCCCTCTATGGCTACACCTTC.